The clone carrying this T cell receptor beta chain came up many times. The target antigen is unknown. This entry comes from a study of regulatory T cells in long-lasting Graves disease. With iRepertoire HTBI primers and Arm-PCR of CDR3 regions, TCR beta libraries were built. TCRdb reprocessed the multiplex PCR reads via MiXCR and lists one record per CDR3 protein. The table has roughly 380,000 distinct CDR3 sequences, around a sixth seen once. General observations from the study: Persistent Graves' disease cases displayed lower TCR diversity than newly diagnosed ones.

Time point meaning: newly diagnosed GD, antithyroid drugs for less than 3 months. Construction of the TCR library relied on RNA isolated from PBMCs. The CDR3 loop spans 18 amino acids. The germline V gene has CDR1 LGHNT and CDR2 FRNRAP. Trimming removed 2 bases from V and 6 bases from J, with 25 bases in between. The sequence was obtained from a female donor with Graves disease. J is TRBJ1-1 and V is TRBV12-5; TRBD1 might be the D (5 bases). Sample: peripheral blood mononuclear cells (PBMCs), taken at new diagnosis, from a patient treated with antithyroid drugs. The CDR3 protein is CASGLTSGGLLFRAEAFF. CDR3 DNA sequence: TGTGCTAGTGGTTTGACCTCGGGGGGTCTGCTTTTCCGTGCTGAAGCTTTCTTT. The full variable domain, rest sourced from reference TRBV12-5 and TRBJ1-1, is DARVTQTPRHKVTEMGQEVTMRCQPILGHNTVFWYRQTMMQGLELLAYFRNRAPLDDSGMPKDRFSAEMPDATLATLKIQPSEPRDSAVYFCASGLTSGGLLFRAEAFFGQGTRLTVV.